Below are 32 T cell receptor beta chains sequenced from a single sample in a study of circulating and synovial CD4+ cells in juvenile arthritis. Generated by immunoSEQ multiplex PCR, the TCRdb table keeps only in-frame clones and is missing some. The sample contains 30,000 to 40,000 clones, 95% to 96% of which appear only once. Sample: CD4+ T cells from blood. The receptors were sampled from a human donor with juvenile idiopathic arthritis.

This chain connects TRBV19 to TRBJ2-5, with TRBD1 as a possible D gene (6 bases). Trimming removed 5 bases at V and 4 bases at J, with 11 bases between. The V gene's germline CDR1 is LNHDA and CDR2 SQIVND (reference sequence). The CDR3 spans 13 residues. CDR3 nucleotide sequence: TGTGCCAGTAGTTCAGGGGTAGGAGAGACCCAGTACTTC. It encodes CASSSGVGETQYF. The variable domain in full, completed from reference TRBV19 and TRBJ2-5, reads DGGITQSPKYLFRKEGQNVTLSCEQNLNHDAMYWYRQDPGQGLRLIYYSQIVNDFQKGDIAEGYSVSREKKESFPLTVTSAQKNPTAFYLCASSSGVGETQYFGPGTRLLVL.

The rearrangement uses TRBV7-2 and TRBJ2-7; D possibly corresponds to TRBD2 (5 bases). The germline gives CDR1 SGHTA, CDR2 FQGNSA. Trimming removed 4 bases at V and 5 bases at J, with 9 bases between. CDR3 length: 12 residues. This CDR3 is CASSYLGNEQYF. The CDR3 nucleotides are TGTGCCAGCAGCTACCTCGGGAACGAGCAGTACTTC.

The chain links TRBV5-1 to TRBJ1-3; 7 bases are shared with TRBD1. J was trimmed by 0 bases and V by 2 bases; bases with no gene match: 5. CDR3 length equals 16 residues. Germline loops: CDR1 SGHRS, CDR2 YFSETQ. The CDR3 DNA sequence: TGCGCCAGCAGCTTACAGGGGACACTCTCTGGAAACACCATATATTTT. Translated, it gives CASSLQGTLSGNTIYF.

This clone was seen once. The chain is built from TRBV23-1 and TRBJ1-2, with D tentatively TRBD1 (6 bases). TRBV23-1 is placed among ORFs of uncertain function. Between the trimmed V and J ends, which lost 2 bases and 8 bases, there was a span of 15 bases. This CDR3 contains 14 residues. CDR3 nucleotides: TGCGCCAGCAGTCAAGTTCCAGGGGTGGGAGGCTACACCTTC. Translated, it gives CASSQVPGVGGYTF.

On this clone itself: The sample contains more than one DNA sequence encoding this CDR3. This chain connects TRBV5-1 to TRBJ1-2; TRBD1 is a possible D gene (6 bases). CDR1 is SGHRS and CDR2 is YFSETQ in the germline V gene. The CDR3 loop spans 12 amino acids. V lost 2 bases and J 4 bases, leaving 6 bases between the germline ends. CDR3 protein: CASSLGGYGYTF. The CDR3 DNA reads TGCGCCAGCAGCTTAGGGGGCTATGGCTACACCTTC.

The chain joins TRBV19 to TRBJ2-2; TRBD1 agrees at 9 bases. The CDR3 consists of 15 residues. Per the germline V gene, CDR1 is LNHDA and CDR2 is SQIVND (reference sequence). The V and J ends lost 6 bases and 3 bases, in that order; junction bases with no gene match: 5. The CDR3: CASSRTGVDTGELFF. Here the CDR3 DNA reads TGTGCCAGTAGCAGGACAGGGGTTGACACCGGGGAGCTGTTTTTT.

The CDR3 loop reads CASTPGGGQETQYF. In nucleotides, the CDR3 is TGTGCCAGTACCCCTGGGGGGGGTCAAGAGACCCAGTACTTC. The genes are TRBV19 and TRBJ2-5; 7 bases are a match to TRBD2. CDR3 length: 14 amino acids. Germline V gene data show CDR1 as LNHDA and CDR2 as SQIVND (reference sequence). V shed 7 bases and J 2 bases; nucleotides not matched to a gene: 7.

This clone appeared once. The J gene is TRBJ2-3, the V gene TRBV5-6; 11 bases align to TRBD2. There are 18 residues in the CDR3. Germline V gene data show CDR1 as SGHDT and CDR2 as YYEEEE. The trim removed 1 base at V and 1 base at J, leaving 8 bases unmatched. The CDR3 region has the DNA TGTGCCAGCAGCTTGCTAACTAGCGGGAGAGGGGGCACAGATACGCAGTATTTT. Its translation: CASSLLTSGRGGTDTQYF.

The chain joins TRBV28 to TRBJ1-1; D may be TRBD1 (6 bases). From germline, CDR1 is MDHEN and CDR2 SYDVKM. The length of the CDR3 is 14 residues. V was trimmed by 8 bases and J by 3 bases, leaving 16 bases between them. CDR3 DNA: TGTGCCAGCGGGAACAGGGCCAAGGACACTGAAGCTTTCTTT. It specifies CASGNRAKDTEAFF. Based on the CDR3 plus reference TRBV28 and TRBJ1-1, the full variable domain is DVKVTQSSRYLVKRTGEKVFLECVQDMDHENMFWYRQDPGLGLRLIYFSYDVKMKEKGDIPEGYSVSREKKERFSLILESASTNQTSMYLCASGNRAKDTEAFFGQGTRLTVV.

The J gene is TRBJ2-2, the V gene TRBV7-2; TRBD1 is a possible D gene (5 bases). Trimming left V 2 bases short and J 2 bases short, with 9 bases between. The germline V gene encodes CDR1 SGHTA and CDR2 FQGNSA. CDR3 length equals 15 residues. This CDR3 reads CASSLSGFNTGELFF. CDR3 in DNA: TGTGCCAGCAGCTTATCAGGGTTTAACACCGGGGAGCTGTTTTTT.

In its sample, this clone was seen a few times. The chain carries TRBV18 and TRBJ2-7; TRBD2 might be the D (6 bases). Deletions cut 3 bases from V and 7 bases from J, with 16 bases between. The CDR3 has 14 residues. Germline CDR1 KGHSH, CDR2 LQKENI. In DNA form, the CDR3 reads TGTGCCAGCTCACCGGGAGGTCTAGTTGAAGAGCAGTACTTC. Translation gives CASSPGGLVEEQYF.

This sequence joins TRBV30 and TRBJ2-7, with a possible D match to TRBD2 (6 bases). Between the trimmed V and J ends, which lost 3 bases and 2 bases, there was a span of 11 bases. The CDR3 extends over 13 amino acids. From germline, CDR1 is GTSNPN and CDR2 SVGIG (reference sequence). CDR3 sequence: CAWSREVTYEQYF. CDR3 nucleotides: TGTGCCTGGAGCAGGGAGGTGACCTACGAGCAGTACTTC. Using reference TRBV30 and TRBJ2-7 for the parts outside the CDR3, the full variable domain is SQTIHQWPATLVQPVGSPLSLECTVEGTSNPNLYWYRQAAGRGLQLLFYSVGIGQISSEVPQNLSASRPQDRQFILSSKKLLLSDSGFYLCAWSREVTYEQYFGPGTRLTVT.

V usage is TRBV19 and J usage is TRBJ2-7; 11 bases match TRBD1. J gave up 3 bases and V 11 bases, and 9 bases lay outside the gene matches. Germline lookup yields CDR1 LNHDA and CDR2 SQIVND (reference sequence). The CDR3 runs to 14 residues. CDR3 region: CACYRDRGIYEQYF. The CDR3, as DNA: TGTGCCTGTTACCGGGACAGGGGGATCTACGAGCAGTACTTC.

V gene TRBV7-9 combines with J gene TRBJ1-2, with a weak D call TRBD1 (5 bases). Germline V gives CDR1 SEHNR, CDR2 FQNEAQ (reference sequence). Trimming removed 1 base at V and 2 bases at J, with 8 bases between. The CDR3 loop spans 14 amino acids. In DNA form, the CDR3 reads TGTGCCAGCAGCTTAGGAGCAGGGAACTATGGCTACACCTTC. Translated, it gives CASSLGAGNYGYTF.

This rearrangement joins TRBV5-6 to TRBJ1-6, with D possibly TRBD1 on 5 matching bases. Trimming left V 3 bases short and J 7 bases short, with 14 bases between. The CDR3 consists of 15 residues. Germline V lookup: CDR1 SGHDT, CDR2 YYEEEE. CDR3 in DNA: TGTGCCAGCAGCTGGGGGGGGGTACAGAATTCACCCCTCCACTTT. Encoded protein: CASSWGGVQNSPLHF.

On this clone: Other DNA sequences in this specimen translate into the identical CDR3. V is TRBV9 and J is TRBJ1-6; TRBD1 is a possible D gene (5 bases). The V and J ends lost 1 base and 6 bases respectively, with 8 bases between them. From germline, CDR1 is SGDLS and CDR2 YYNGEE. The CDR3 covers 14 residues. CDR3 loop: CASSVRQGNSPLHF. In DNA, the CDR3 is TGTGCCAGCAGCGTACGCCAGGGTAATTCACCCCTCCACTTT.

V gene TRBV5-1 combines with J gene TRBJ2-7, with D perhaps matching TRBD2 (6 bases). This CDR3 contains 16 residues. Per the germline V gene, CDR1 is SGHRS and CDR2 is YFSETQ. V lost 0 bases to trimming and J lost 2 bases, with 15 bases between them. CDR3 protein: CASSLGVTSGAYEQYF. DNA of the CDR3: TGCGCCAGCAGCTTGGGCGTGACTAGTGGAGCCTACGAGCAGTACTTC.

This chain links TRBV5-6 with TRBJ1-2; 8 bases line up with TRBD1. This CDR3 spans 14 amino acids. The junction had 6 bases not matched to a gene; V was cut back by 4 bases and J by 4 bases. Germline lookup yields CDR1 SGHDT and CDR2 YYEEEE. CDR3 residues: CASSIRTGGYGYTF. In nucleotides, the CDR3 is TGTGCCAGCAGCATTCGAACAGGGGGCTATGGCTACACCTTC.

The V gene is TRBV18, the J gene TRBJ2-7, with D maybe TRBD1 (5 bases). CDR1 and CDR2 (germline): KGHSH, LQKENI. The V gene lost 3 bases and the J gene lost 5 bases, with 11 bases spanning the gap. This CDR3 comprises 13 residues. The CDR3 spells CASSPGQYHEQYF. CDR3 nucleotides: TGTGCCAGCTCACCGGGGCAGTATCACGAGCAGTACTTC. Combining the CDR3 with reference TRBV18 and TRBJ2-7 gives the whole variable domain NAGVMQNPRHLVRRRGQEARLRCSPMKGHSHVYWYRQLPEEGLKFMVYLQKENIIDESGMPKERFSAEFPKEGPSILRIQQVVRGDSAAYFCASSPGQYHEQYFGPGTRLTVT.

V gene TRBV5-1 combines with J gene TRBJ2-7, with D tentatively TRBD2 (6 bases). The J call may be incorrect, as the DNA end agrees better with TRBJ2-1. Germline loops: CDR1 SGHRS, CDR2 YFSETQ. CDR3 size: 16 residues. The CDR3 region has the DNA TGCGCCAGCAGCCGTGGGGTTAGGGAGGTTTACAATGAGCAGTTCTTC. This codes for CASSRGVREVYNEQFF.

This chain connects TRBV14 to TRBJ1-2; 7 bases fit TRBD1. Trimming removed 4 bases from V and 8 bases from J; junction bases left unmatched: 13. Germline values: CDR1 SGHDN, CDR2 FVKESK. This CDR3 has 15 residues. The CDR3 region has the DNA TGTGCCAGCAGCCCTCCCCGCAGGGGGTTTGAGGGCTACACCTTC. Translating it yields CASSPPRRGFEGYTF.

The chain has TRBV4-3 and TRBJ2-5, with D maybe TRBD1 (5 bases). Germline CDR1 reads LGHNA; CDR2 reads YSLEER. The CDR3 runs 15 residues. V was pared by 3 bases and J by 4 bases, with 15 bases between. CDR3 sequence (DNA): TGCGCCAGCAGCCAGCGAGGCAGGGCCCGAGAGACCCAGTACTTC. Its protein is CASSQRGRARETQYF.

This clone has a single count. The chain combines TRBV6-1 with TRBJ2-7, with 10 bases matching TRBD1. Trimming at V came to 7 bases and at J to 4 bases, leaving 7 bases not matched to a gene. CDR1 and CDR2 (germline): MNHNS, SASEGT. This CDR3 spans 14 amino acids. The CDR3 region is CASTLDRGRYEQYF. In nucleotides, the CDR3 is TGTGCCAGCACCCTAGACAGGGGGCGTTACGAGCAGTACTTC.

The chain links TRBV5-1 to TRBJ1-6; 7 bases fit TRBD1. Germline CDR1 reads SGHRS; CDR2 reads YFSETQ. The CDR3 sequence is 15 residues long. With 0 bases clipped from V and 10 bases from J, the junction kept 7 bases outside the gene matches. The CDR3 loop reads CASSLVQGEQSPLHF. CDR3 bases: TGCGCCAGCAGCTTGGTTCAGGGGGAGCAATCACCCCTCCACTTT.

This clone was recorded a few times. This sequence joins TRBV6-5 and TRBJ2-1; 10 bases map to TRBD2. In germline, CDR1 is MNHEY, CDR2 SVGAGI. The CDR3 spans 14 residues. V shed 8 bases and J 4 bases; nucleotides not matched to a gene: 5. CDR3 nucleotide sequence: TGTGCCAGCGGCGGACTAGCGGAATACAATGAGCAGTTCTTC. Its translation is CASGGLAEYNEQFF.

V gene TRBV18 combines with J gene TRBJ1-2; 9 nucleotides line up with TRBD1. The germline V gene has CDR1 KGHSH and CDR2 LQKENI. J was trimmed by 5 bases and V by 0 bases; bases with no gene match: 7. There are 16 residues in the CDR3. CDR3 coding DNA: TGTGCCAGCTCACCACCGACAGGACAGGGGATTTATGGCTACACCTTC. Translated: CASSPPTGQGIYGYTF.

The chain has TRBV5-1 and TRBJ1-2; TRBD1 is a possible D gene (6 bases). The V end lost 4 bases, the J end lost 13 bases, and 26 bases lay between the germline ends. The CDR3 is 15 residues long. Germline CDR1 is SGHRS and CDR2 is YFSETQ. As DNA, the CDR3 is TGCGCCAGCAGCCTCTCTACCGACAGGTTGGAAGGATGCACCTTC. Translation: CASSLSTDRLEGCTF.

This chain joins TRBV7-6 and TRBJ2-7; D might be TRBD1 (5 bases). The CDR3 extends over 18 amino acids. Per germline, CDR1 SGHVS and CDR2 FNYEAQ. V lost 1 base, J lost 0 bases, and 19 bases lay in between. The CDR3 is CASSLEAQGPYSSYEQYF. The CDR3 DNA reads TGTGCCAGCAGCTTAGAGGCGCAGGGCCCTTATTCCTCCTACGAGCAGTACTTC.

Comment on this clone: The junction departs from the called germline gene at one end, perhaps through a read error. The V and J genes are TRBV7-2 and TRBJ2-4; 7 bases match TRBD2. The CDR3 sequence is 14 residues long. Germline V gene data show CDR1 as SGHTA and CDR2 as FQGNSA. CDR3 amino acids: CASSSRRGGLDYNF. Written as DNA, the CDR3 is TGTGCCAGCAGTTCCCGTCGGGGAGGGTTGGATTACAACTTC. Supplemented by reference TRBV7-2 and TRBJ2-4, the full variable domain reads GAGVSQSPSNKVTEKGKDVELRCDPISGHTALYWYRQSLGQGLEFLIYFQGNSAPDKSGLPSDRFSAERTGGSVSTLTIQRTQQEDSAVYLCASSSRRGGLDYNFGAGTRLSVL.

This rearrangement joins TRBV2 to TRBJ1-4; no reliable D call. Trimming shortened V by 8 bases and J by 5 bases, and 12 bases separated the two germline ends. CDR1 and CDR2 (germline): SNHLY, FYNNEI. This CDR3 has 13 residues. The DNA for the CDR3 is TGTGCCAGCCACTTTGACATGAATGAAAAACTGTTTTTT. This translates into CASHFDMNEKLFF.

Concerning this clone itself: Other DNA sequences in the same sample also yield this CDR3. The chain links TRBV4-3 to TRBJ1-6; D is perhaps TRBD1 (5 bases). This CDR3 has 16 residues. The V gene's germline CDR1 is LGHNA and CDR2 YSLEER. The V end was cut by 0 bases, the J end by 7 bases, with 13 bases between. The CDR3 DNA sequence: TGCGCCAGCAGCCAAGATCACAGGCTCCCCAATTCACCCCTCCACTTT. The encoded protein is CASSQDHRLPNSPLHF.

The V call is TRBV5-4, the J call TRBJ2-7; 8 bases fit TRBD1. This CDR3 has 15 amino acids. The germline V gene has CDR1 SGHNT and CDR2 YYREEE (reference sequence). Unmatched junction bases numbered 6, after V lost 4 bases and J lost 0 bases. The DNA for the CDR3 is TGTGCCAGCAGCGCCGGGGACAGGAGCTCCTACGAGCAGTACTTC. It encodes CASSAGDRSSYEQYF.